These T cell receptor beta chains were read from a single sample in a study of cytomegalovirus exposure and HLA in healthy donors. Produced via immunoSEQ multiplex PCR; TCRdb's table is partial and in-frame only. The data show about 170,000 clones, roughly 80% seen once. Sequencing used PBMCs. These receptors were obtained from a male donor in good health and CMV-seronegative. Each CDR3 is given with its conserved first and last residue. The D gene is left open where the match is weak. Expanded clones get a size class; other rows say once, few or many, or leave the size out.

>TRBD2|TRBV18|19|TRBJ2-1|few
CASSPGVAGGVGSYNEQFF
TGTGCCAGCTCACCAGGAGTAGCGGGGGGGGTCGGCTCCTACAATGAGCAGTTCTTC
>.|TRBV6-5|14|TRBJ2-7|.
CASTPGSGAYEQYF
TGTGCCAGCACCCCGGGGTCAGGGGCCTACGAGCAGTACTTC
>.|TRBV19|15|TRBJ1-4|.
CASSIGTVTNEKLFF
TGTGCCAGTAGTATAGGCACAGTCACTAATGAAAAACTGTTTTTT
>.|TRBV18|15|TRBJ2-7|.
CASSPRGNPSYEQYF
TGTGCCAGCTCACCCCGGGGGAACCCTTCCTACGAGCAGTACTTC
>.|TRBV9|15|TRBJ2-6|few
CASGGLDSGANVLTF
TGTGCCAGCGGGGGCCTTGACTCTGGGGCCAACGTCCTGACTTTC
>.|TRBV6-5|12|TRBJ1-3|.
CASSSPGNTIYF
TGTGCCAGCAGTTCTCCGGGAAACACCATATATTTT
>.|TRBV6-5|14|TRBJ1-3|.
CASRDPGQGNTIYF
TGTGCCAGCAGAGATCCGGGACAAGGAAACACCATATATTTT
>TRBD2|TRBV5-6|17|TRBJ2-1|once
CASSLAYGSGWGNEQFF
TGTGCCAGCAGCTTGGCCTATGGTAGCGGGTGGGGCAATGAGCAGTTCTTC
>.|TRBV6-5|11|TRBJ2-7|.
CASSTVGEQYF
TGTGCCAGCAGTACAGTAGGCGAGCAGTACTTC
>TRBD1|TRBV5-6|12|TRBJ2-7|few
CASSRDSHEQYF
TGTGCCAGCAGCCGGGACAGCCACGAGCAGTACTTC
>TRBD1|TRBV5-8|15|TRBJ1-5|few
CASSFRDRENQPQHF
TGTGCCAGCAGCTTCCGCGACAGGGAGAACCAGCCCCAGCATTTT
>.|TRBV7-2|17|TRBJ1-2|.
CASSLDRDTDFNYGYTF
TGTGCCAGCAGCTTAGATCGGGACACTGACTTTAACTATGGCTACACCTTC
>TRBD2|TRBV15|15|TRBJ2-1|.
CATSRDLTSGGEQFF
TGTGCCACCAGCAGAGATCTTACCAGCGGGGGCGAGCAGTTCTTC
>.|TRBV6-5|14|TRBJ1-4|once
CASRGGGTNEKLFF
TGTGCCAGCAGGGGAGGGGGGACTAATGAAAAACTGTTTTTT
>TRBD1|TRBV18|14|TRBJ2-1|.
CASSPPGQGPEQFF
TGTGCCAGCTCACCCCCCGGACAGGGGCCTGAGCAGTTCTTC